Listed below are T cell receptor beta chains from one sample, sequenced in a study of blood T cells in healthy people across ages. TCRdb re-derived calls from the 5' RACE reads in MiXCR, one entry per CDR3 protein. The data show about 1.5 million distinct CDR3 sequences, roughly 43% seen once. The material sequenced was blood. These receptor sequences come from a woman younger than 30 in good health. The conserved cysteine and the conserved F or W are not part of the CDR3 here.

v_call	j_call	cdr3_aa
TRBV20-1	TRBJ2-3	SARVQVRGDTQY
TRBV18	TRBJ1-1	ASSHNRARNTEAF
TRBV20-1	TRBJ2-7	SAAGTGHYEQY
TRBV7-3	TRBJ1-1	ASSLSQENTEAF
TRBV12-3/TRBV12-4	TRBJ1-1	ASNTGTGGPIMNTEAF
TRBV12-3/TRBV12-4	TRBJ1-4	ASSSHTSNEKLF
TRBV4-3	TRBJ1-2	ASSQDRSLGYT
TRBV15	TRBJ2-7	ATSRDHIGTSETQC
TRBV2	TRBJ2-7	ASSEAEAGGDYEQY
TRBV6-2/TRBV6-3	TRBJ2-7	ASGQSSYEQY
TRBV7-9	TRBJ2-1	ASSLRTSGRYNEQF
TRBV7-9	TRBJ1-1	ASSLAGHHTEAF
TRBV15	TRBJ2-6	ATSRVGVLGEDSGANVLT
TRBV7-3	TRBJ2-1	ASSFLGGGNEQF
TRBV20-1	TRBJ1-1	SAVEWEVLNTEAF
TRBV7-9	TRBJ1-1	ALSRDTF
TRBV7-9	TRBJ1-1	ASRPTGATEAF
TRBV12-3/TRBV12-4	TRBJ2-7	ASRRAGGSSEQY
TRBV7-2	TRBJ2-1	ASSSDRAALGDNEQF
TRBV20-1	TRBJ2-3	SAPGHGSTDTQY
TRBV3-1	TRBJ1-1	ASRQTGVAEAF
TRBV27	TRBJ2-7	ASSLTGESYEQY
TRBV4-3	NA	ASSPNSFYNEQY
TRBV11-2	TRBJ1-6	ASSLRQDNSPLH
TRBV9	TRBJ2-3	ASSGTTSTDTQY
TRBV20-1	TRBJ2-7	SARTGADSTYEQY
TRBV7-9	TRBJ2-4	ASSLAGRDDIQY
TRBV12-3/TRBV12-4	TRBJ2-7	ASSLTGLYNEQY
TRBV28	TRBJ1-1	ASSPASTGITEAF
TRBV2	TRBJ2-5	ASSERSETQY
TRBV3-1	TRBJ1-2	ASSTGTAIYGYT
TRBV15	TRBJ1-5	ATSTDSNQPQH
TRBV20-1	TRBJ2-3	SADIAGEATDTQY
TRBV6-1	TRBJ1-1	ASSGGWTEAF